Listed here are 2 T cell receptor beta chains from one sample, sequenced in a study of CD8 T cells in Susac syndrome (dated by TCRdb to the late 2010s). Library prep was done by the immunoSEQ multiplex PCR assay. RNA was extracted using the RNeasy kit, and roughly 0.5 to 1 microgram was reverse transcribed with random hexamers. TCRdb took the public reads, trimmed them with fastp at Q25, ran MiXCR for clone calling and kept in-frame beta chains. Merged by CDR3 protein, the rows form single entries marked with the most common genes and DNA. In all, the sample holds about 200,000 distinct CDR3 sequences, and around nine tenths of those were seen once. The ten most abundant clones make up 0.087% of the sample. The sample taken for sequencing was CD4+ T cells from PBMCs. All receptors derive from a human donor with Susac syndrome.

This chain links TRBV30 with TRBJ2-1; maybe TRBD2 (6 bases). In germline, CDR1 is GTSNPN, CDR2 SVGIG (reference sequence). V was trimmed by 3 bases and J by 5 bases, leaving 17 bases between them. The CDR3 length is 15 residues. Written as DNA, the CDR3 is TGTGCCTGGAGCCGAGTTCGGCGGGGAAACAATGAGCAGTTCTTC. It yields the protein CAWSRVRRGNNEQFF.

J is TRBJ1-1 and V is TRBV5-1, with D uncertain. The CDR3 spans 14 residues. Trimming removed 0 bases from V and 0 bases from J, with 6 bases in between. CDR1 SGHRS and CDR2 YFSETQ come from the germline V gene. CDR3: CASSLDLLNTEAFF. DNA for the CDR3: TGCGCCAGCAGCTTGGATCTTTTGAACACTGAAGCTTTCTTT.